This T cell receptor beta chain was identified during a study of T cell repertoires in cytomegalovirus infection. Overall study context: Matching HLA type, along with CMV infection, was indicated by public TCR beta signatures.

V was clipped by 5 bases and J by 4 bases, with 14 bases between them. The CDR3 sequence is 14 residues long. Germline CDR1 and CDR2: SGHVS and FQNEAQ. This clonotype was seen at least ten times. TCRdb used MiXCR to reprocess the reads, holding one entry per CDR3 protein. This sample carries some 400,000 distinct CDR3 sequences, roughly 20% of them seen once, and the ten largest clones take roughly 8.7%. Material for sequencing was PBMCs. The source of this sequence is a human donor in good health (CMV status not recorded). Some clones in this sample may be carry-over from other donors' samples. V and J are TRBV7-8 and TRBJ1-1; weak D call: TRBD1 (5 bases). This CDR3 reads CASSTGGGGTEAFF. CDR3 bases: TGTGCCAGCAGCACGGGCGGGGGGGGCACTGAAGCTTTCTTT.